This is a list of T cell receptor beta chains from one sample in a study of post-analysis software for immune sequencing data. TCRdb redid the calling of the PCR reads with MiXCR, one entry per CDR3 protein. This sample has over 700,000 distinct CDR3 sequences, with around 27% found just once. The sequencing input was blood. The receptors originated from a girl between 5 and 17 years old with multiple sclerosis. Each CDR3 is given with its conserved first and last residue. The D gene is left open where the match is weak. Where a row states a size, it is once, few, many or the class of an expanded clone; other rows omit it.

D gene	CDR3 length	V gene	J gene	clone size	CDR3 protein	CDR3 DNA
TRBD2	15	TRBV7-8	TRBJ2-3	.	CASSPASGPSSTQYF	TGTGCCAGCAGTCCGGCTAGCGGCCCATCGAGTACGCAGTATTTT
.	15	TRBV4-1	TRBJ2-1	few	CASSQVGTQYNEQFF	TGCGCCAGCAGCCAAGTCGGGACTCAATACAATGAGCAGTTCTTC
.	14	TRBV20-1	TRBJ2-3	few	CSASGGASTDTQYF	TGCAGTGCTAGCGGAGGCGCTAGCACAGATACGCAGTATTTT
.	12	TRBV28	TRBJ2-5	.	CASRNNGETQYF	TGTGCCAGCAGAAATAACGGGGAGACCCAGTACTTC
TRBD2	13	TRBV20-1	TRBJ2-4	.	CSAPSGRMKEQYF	TGCAGTGCTCCTAGCGGGAGGATGAAAGAGCAGTACTTC
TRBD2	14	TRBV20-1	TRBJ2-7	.	CSAIRDYPSYEQYF	TGCAGTGCAATCCGGGACTACCCTTCCTACGAGCAGTACTTC
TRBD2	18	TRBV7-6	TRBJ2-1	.	CASSLKKRGGRSYNEQFF	TGTGCCAGCAGCTTAAAAAAGCGGGGGGGCAGGTCCTACAATGAGCAGTTCTTC
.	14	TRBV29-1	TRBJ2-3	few	CSVENAVPTDTQYF	TGCAGCGTTGAAAATGCAGTACCCACAGATACGCAGTATTTT
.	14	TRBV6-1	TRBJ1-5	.	CASSKSAGLGPQHF	TGTGCCAGCAGTAAATCCGCGGGCCTGGGGCCCCAGCATTTT
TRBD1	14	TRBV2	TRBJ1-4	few	CASMTDRGNEKLFF	TGTGCCAGCATGACTGACAGGGGGAATGAAAAACTGTTTTTT
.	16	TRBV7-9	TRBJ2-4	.	CASSPKSGKAKNIQYF	TGTGCCAGCAGCCCCAAATCAGGGAAAGCCAAAAACATTCAGTACTTC
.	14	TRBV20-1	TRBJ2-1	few	CSAWKGRGGDEQFF	TGCAGTGCCTGGAAAGGGCGGGGTGGGGATGAGCAGTTCTTC
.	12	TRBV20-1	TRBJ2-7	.	CSAKGGPYEQYF	TGCAGTGCCAAGGGGGGACCCTACGAGCAGTACTTC
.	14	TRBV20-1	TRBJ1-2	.	CSAQDSVSNYGYTF	TGCAGTGCCCAAGACAGCGTCTCTAACTATGGCTACACCTTC
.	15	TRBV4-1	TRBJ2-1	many	CASSPELGFYNEQFF	TGCGCCAGCAGCCCAGAATTGGGATTTTACAATGAGCAGTTCTTC
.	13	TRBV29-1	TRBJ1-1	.	CSAPGGGDTEAFF	TGCAGCGCCCCCGGAGGCGGTGACACTGAAGCTTTCTTT
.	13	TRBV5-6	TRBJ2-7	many	CASSWGRGVEQYF	TGTGCCAGCAGCTGGGGACGAGGGGTCGAGCAGTACTTC
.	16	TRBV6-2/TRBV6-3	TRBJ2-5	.	CASSDRLGASQETQYF	TGTGCCAGCAGCGACCGACTCGGGGCGAGTCAAGAGACCCAGTACTTC
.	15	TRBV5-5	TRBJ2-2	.	CASSARQVNTGELFF	TGTGCCAGCAGCGCAAGACAGGTGAACACCGGGGAGCTGTTTTTT
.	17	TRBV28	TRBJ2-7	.	CASSLMGGRSPLAEQYF	TGTGCCAGCAGTTTAATGGGGGGGCGGTCACCTCTCGCCGAGCAGTACTTC
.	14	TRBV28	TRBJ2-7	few	CASSLAGPNYEQYF	TGTGCCAGCAGTTTGGCGGGACCGAACTACGAGCAGTACTTC
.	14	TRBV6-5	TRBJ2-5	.	CASSSWSGAETQYF	TGTGCCAGCAGTTCATGGTCCGGGGCGGAGACCCAGTACTTC
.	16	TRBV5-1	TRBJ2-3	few	CASSLPRGDSTDTQYF	TGCGCCAGCAGCTTGCCTCGAGGGGACAGCACAGATACGCAGTATTTT
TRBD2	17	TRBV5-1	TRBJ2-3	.	CASSLGTPRTSVDTQYF	TGCGCCAGCAGCTTGGGGACCCCGCGGACTAGCGTAGATACGCAGTATTTT